The present entry profiles one TCR beta chain with its context. Its antigen specificity is not known. It may be a read error: a sequence one base away is much more abundant. The library was produced with PCR. TCRdb records Illumina HiSeq 2500 as the sequencer. TCR library preparation used molecular barcoding, with unique molecular identifiers applied to normalize quantification of the TCRbeta repertoire. TCRdb itself trimmed the public reads at Q25 with fastp, ran MiXCR and retained productive beta chains. Each CDR3 protein gets just one entry, which takes the most common genes and DNA from the rows behind it. For this sample there are about 410,000 distinct CDR3 sequences; 20% appear just once. Less than 4.5% of the sample goes to the ten largest clones. This entry is derived from a study of T-cell reconstitution after alpha-beta-depleted transplantation in children (dated by TCRdb to the mid-2010s). Some background on the complete study: Using TCR repertoire profiling, the study quantitatively followed how T-cell immune reconstitution unfolded in children after TCRalphabeta/CD19-depleted allogeneic hematopoietic cell transplantation.

Sequencing was performed on PBMCs from the stem cell graft donor, taken from the stem cell graft. The sequence was collected from a human donor who donated a stem cell graft to a child with acute myeloid leukemia.

The nucleotide sequence reads as follows: TGTGCCAGCAGTTTAGAGGGAGGCACAGATACGCAGTGTTTT. This translates into CASSLEGGTDTQCF. Recombination joined TRBV12-3 or TRBV12-4 with TRBJ2-3; the D region possibly corresponds to TRBD2 (6 bases align). Inclusive of the bounding cysteine and phenylalanine, the CDR3 is 14 residues long. Of the read, only the CDR3 DNA is kept; its 42 bases are in frame from base 1.